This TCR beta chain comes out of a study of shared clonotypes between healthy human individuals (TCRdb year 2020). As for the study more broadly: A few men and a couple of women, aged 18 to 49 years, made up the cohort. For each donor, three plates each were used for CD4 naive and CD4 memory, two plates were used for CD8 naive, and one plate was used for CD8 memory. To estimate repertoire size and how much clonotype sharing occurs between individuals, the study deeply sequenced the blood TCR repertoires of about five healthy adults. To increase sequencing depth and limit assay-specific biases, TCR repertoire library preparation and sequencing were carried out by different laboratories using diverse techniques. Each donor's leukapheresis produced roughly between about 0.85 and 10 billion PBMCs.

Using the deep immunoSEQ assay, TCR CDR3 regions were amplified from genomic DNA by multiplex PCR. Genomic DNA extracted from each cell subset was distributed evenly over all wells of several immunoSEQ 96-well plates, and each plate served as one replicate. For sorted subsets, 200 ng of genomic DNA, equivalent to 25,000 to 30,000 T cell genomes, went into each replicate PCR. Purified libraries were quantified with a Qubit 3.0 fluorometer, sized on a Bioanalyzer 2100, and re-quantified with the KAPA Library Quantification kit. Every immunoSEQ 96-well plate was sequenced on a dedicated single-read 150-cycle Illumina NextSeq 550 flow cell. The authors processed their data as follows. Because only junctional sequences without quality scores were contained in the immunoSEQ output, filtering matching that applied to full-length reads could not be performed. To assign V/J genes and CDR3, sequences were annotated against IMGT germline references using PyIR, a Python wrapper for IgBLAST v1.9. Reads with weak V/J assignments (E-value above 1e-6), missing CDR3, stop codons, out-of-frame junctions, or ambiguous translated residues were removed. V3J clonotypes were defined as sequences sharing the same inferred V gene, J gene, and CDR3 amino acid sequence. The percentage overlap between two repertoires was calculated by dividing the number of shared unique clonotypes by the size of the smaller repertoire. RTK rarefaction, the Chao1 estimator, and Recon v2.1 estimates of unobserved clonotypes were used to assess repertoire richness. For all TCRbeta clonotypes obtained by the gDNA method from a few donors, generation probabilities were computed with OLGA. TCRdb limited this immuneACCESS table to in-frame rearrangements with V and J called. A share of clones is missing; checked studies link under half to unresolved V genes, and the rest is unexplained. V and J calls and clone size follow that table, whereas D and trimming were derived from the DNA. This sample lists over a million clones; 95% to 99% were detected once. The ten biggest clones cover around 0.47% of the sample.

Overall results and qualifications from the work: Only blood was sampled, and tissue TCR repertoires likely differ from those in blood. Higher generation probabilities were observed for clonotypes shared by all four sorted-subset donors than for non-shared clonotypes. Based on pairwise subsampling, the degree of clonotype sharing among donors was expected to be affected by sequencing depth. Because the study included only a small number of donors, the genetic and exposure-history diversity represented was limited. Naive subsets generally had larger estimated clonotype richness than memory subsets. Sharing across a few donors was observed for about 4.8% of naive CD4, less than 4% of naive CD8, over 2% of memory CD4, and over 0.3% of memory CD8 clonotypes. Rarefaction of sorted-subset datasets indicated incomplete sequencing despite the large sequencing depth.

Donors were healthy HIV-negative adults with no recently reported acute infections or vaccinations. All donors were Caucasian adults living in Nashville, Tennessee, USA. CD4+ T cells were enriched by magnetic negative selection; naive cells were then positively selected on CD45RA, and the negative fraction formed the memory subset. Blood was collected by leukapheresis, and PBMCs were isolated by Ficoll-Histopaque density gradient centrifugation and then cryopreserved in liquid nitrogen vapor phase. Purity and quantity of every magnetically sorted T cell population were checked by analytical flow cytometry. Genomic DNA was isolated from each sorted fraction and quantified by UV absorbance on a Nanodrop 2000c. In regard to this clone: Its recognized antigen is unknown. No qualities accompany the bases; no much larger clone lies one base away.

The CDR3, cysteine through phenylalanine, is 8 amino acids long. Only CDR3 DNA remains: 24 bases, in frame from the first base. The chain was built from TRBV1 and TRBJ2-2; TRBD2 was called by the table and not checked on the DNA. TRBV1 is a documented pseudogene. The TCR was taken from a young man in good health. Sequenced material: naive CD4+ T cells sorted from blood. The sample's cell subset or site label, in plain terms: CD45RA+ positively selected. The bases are TGCATGACTGGGGAGCTGTTTTTT. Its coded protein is CMTGELFF.